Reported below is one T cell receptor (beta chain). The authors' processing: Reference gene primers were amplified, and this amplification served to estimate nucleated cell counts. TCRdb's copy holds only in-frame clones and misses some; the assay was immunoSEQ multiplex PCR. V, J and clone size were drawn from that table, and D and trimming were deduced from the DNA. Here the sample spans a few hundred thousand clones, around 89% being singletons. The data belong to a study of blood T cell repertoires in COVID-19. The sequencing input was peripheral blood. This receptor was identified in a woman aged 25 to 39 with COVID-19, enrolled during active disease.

CDR3 DNA: TGTGCCACCAGCAGAGACCGGATGGGAGCAGGGGGCAATGGCTACACCTTC. Its translation: CATSRDRMGAGGNGYTF. The J gene is TRBJ1-2, the V gene TRBV15; 8 positions agree with TRBD1. CDR3 length: 17 amino acids. J gave up 6 bases and V 0 bases, and 12 bases lay outside the gene matches. Per germline, CDR1 LNHNV and CDR2 YYDKDF (reference sequence).